The 27 T cell receptor beta chains presented below share a single source sample, sequenced in a study of cytomegalovirus exposure and HLA in healthy donors. The PCR ran on 60 Vbeta and 13 Jbeta primers. Here immunoSEQ multiplex PCR was the method, and the copy in TCRdb shows in-frame clones only, minus some. Of about 260,000 clones in the sample, 84% were seen once. Sequences were obtained from PBMCs. These receptors came from a woman aged 40 to 55 in good health and CMV-seropositive.

The chain couples TRBV27 to TRBJ2-1; D not resolved. Trimming took 7 bases from V and 7 from J, leaving 14 bases between them. CDR1 and CDR2 from the germline V gene are MNHEY and SMNVEV (reference sequence). The length of the CDR3 is 13 residues. For the CDR3, the DNA is TGTGCCAGCAAGCTCCCGAATCGGAATGAGCAGTTCTTC. This translates into CASKLPNRNEQFF.

This clone has just a few counts. This sequence joins TRBV6-4 and TRBJ1-2; D is unclear. The CDR3 is made up of 15 amino acids. Germline CDR1 MRHNA, CDR2 SNTAGT. Trimming shortened V by 0 bases and J by 0 bases, and 8 bases separated the two germline ends. The CDR3 is CASSDSPGANYGYTF. Written as DNA, the CDR3 is TGTGCCAGCAGTGACTCGCCCGGAGCTAACTATGGCTACACCTTC.

This clone was observed a single time. The gene calls are TRBV11-3 and TRBJ1-2, with 10 bases lining up with TRBD1. The CDR3 covers 18 residues. The V gene's germline CDR1 is SGHNT and CDR2 YENEEA. V was pared by 4 bases and J by 5 bases, with 16 bases of the junction left unmatched. The CDR3 is CASSSEDRGPTYGYGYTF. CDR3 in DNA: TGTGCCAGCAGCTCCGAAGACAGGGGGCCCACCTATGGTTATGGCTACACCTTC.

This clone occurred once. The rearrangement uses TRBV30 and TRBJ1-6, with TRBD1 matching over 7 bases. V gave up 2 bases and J gave up 15 bases; unmatched junction bases: 7. The CDR3 extends over 12 amino acids. Germline loops: CDR1 GTSNPN, CDR2 SVGIG (reference sequence). CDR3 in DNA: TGTGCCTGGAGTCCGGGACAGTCAAACCTCCACTTT. This sequence encodes CAWSPGQSNLHF.

This chain links TRBV19 with TRBJ2-3, with TRBD1 matching over 9 bases. Per germline, CDR1 LNHDA and CDR2 SQIVND (reference sequence). The CDR3 contains 13 residues. J was trimmed by 3 bases and V by 8 bases; bases with no gene match: 3. The CDR3 sequence is CASSDRGTDTQYF. CDR3 DNA: TGTGCCAGTTCGGACAGGGGAACAGATACGCAGTATTTT.

The V gene is TRBV11-3, the J gene TRBJ2-1; TRBD1 matches at 8 bases. The germline CDR1 and CDR2 sequences are SGHNT and YENEEA. The CDR3 extends over 14 amino acids. The J segment lost 8 bases and the V segment lost 5 bases, leaving 8 bases of the junction unmatched. This chain's CDR3 is CASSQGQGADEQFF. DNA of the CDR3: TGTGCCAGCAGCCAAGGACAGGGCGCAGATGAGCAGTTCTTC.

This clone was seen only a few times. This chain connects TRBV28 to TRBJ1-2; 9 bases line up with TRBD1. The CDR3 consists of 14 residues. The V segment lost 5 bases and the J segment 5 bases; nucleotides outside the gene matches: 6. The V gene's germline CDR1 is MDHEN and CDR2 SYDVKM. The CDR3 is CASSGTGGWYGYTF. The CDR3 nucleotides read TGTGCCAGCAGTGGAACAGGGGGCTGGTATGGCTACACCTTC.

This chain joins TRBV6-4 and TRBJ2-1; TRBD2 agrees at 11 bases. The CDR3 length is 18 residues. The V segment lost 10 bases and the J segment 0 bases; nucleotides outside the gene matches: 14. CDR1 and CDR2 from the germline V gene are MRHNA and SNTAGT. The CDR3 DNA reads TGTGCCACCACACCTCCAATAGCGGGAGGGCCCTCCTACAATGAGCAGTTCTTC. Translation gives CATTPPIAGGPSYNEQFF.

The chain is built from TRBV6-6 and TRBJ2-7; D not certain. Germline assignment: CDR1 MNHNY and CDR2 SVGAGI (reference sequence). CDR3 length: 12 amino acids. Trimming took 2 bases from V and 2 from J, leaving 4 bases between them. The CDR3 nucleotides are TGTGCCAGCAGTTACACGGCCTACGAGCAGTACTTC. It is translated as CASSYTAYEQYF.

This chain joins TRBV9 and TRBJ2-3, with D possibly TRBD2 on 5 matching bases. V lost 4 bases and J 2 bases, leaving 17 bases between the germline ends. Germline V gene sequence: CDR1 SGDLS, CDR2 YYNGEE. This CDR3 is built from 16 residues. The CDR3: CASSLAPGSPTDTQYF. The CDR3 DNA reads TGTGCCAGCAGCCTAGCCCCGGGGTCCCCCACAGATACGCAGTATTTT.

V is TRBV9 and J is TRBJ1-3, with D perhaps TRBD1 (5 bases). Per the germline V gene, CDR1 is SGDLS and CDR2 is YYNGEE. The CDR3 sequence is 17 residues long. V was pared by 4 bases and J by 0 bases, with 17 bases between. The chain's CDR3 is CASSPSLDSRSGNTIYF. CDR3 in DNA: TGTGCCAGCAGCCCCTCATTAGACAGTCGCTCTGGAAACACCATATATTTT.

V usage is TRBV12-5 and J usage is TRBJ1-1; no reliable D call. CDR3 length equals 13 residues. The V and J ends lost 1 base and 3 bases respectively, with 6 bases between them. Germline V gene lookup returns CDR1 LGHNT and CDR2 FRNRAP. The CDR3 DNA follows: TGTGCTAGTGGTTTGGCGGGGTACACTGAAGCTTTCTTT. Its protein product is CASGLAGYTEAFF.

The chain combines TRBV29-1 with TRBJ2-4; D may be TRBD2 (6 bases). The CDR3 consists of 13 residues. Germline CDR1 and CDR2: SQVTM and ANQGSEA. With 2 bases removed from V and 5 bases from J, the gap between germline ends came to 10 bases. The CDR3 region has the DNA TGCAGCGTTGAATTACTAGCAGAAAACATTCAGTACTTC. It encodes CSVELLAENIQYF.

CDR3 in DNA: TGCGCCAGCAACTATCAGCAGAACACCGGGGAGCTGTTTTTT. Amino acids: CASNYQQNTGELFF. The chain links TRBV4-3 to TRBJ2-2; D is uncertain. The CDR3 consists of 14 residues. Germline CDR1 reads LGHNA; CDR2 reads YSLEER. V was shortened by 7 bases and J by 1 base, with 10 bases between the two germline ends.

This clone was counted a single time. The J gene is TRBJ2-1, the V gene TRBV2; TRBD2 aligns across 12 bases. V was pared by 4 bases and J by 15 bases, with 10 bases of the junction left unmatched. CDR1 is SNHLY and CDR2 is FYNNEI in the germline V gene. The CDR3 has 14 amino acids. The CDR3 DNA is TGTGCCAGCAGTGCGGGCTCTAGCGGGAGGGTCGTGTTCTTC. Its translation: CASSAGSSGRVVFF.

V gene TRBV6-6 combines with J gene TRBJ1-3, with 7 bases fitting TRBD1. Trimming took 6 bases from V and 1 from J; bases not matched to a gene: 0. Germline V gives CDR1 MNHNY, CDR2 SVGAGI (reference sequence). This CDR3 contains 13 residues. CDR3 sequence reads: CASRTGSGNTIYF. The DNA of the CDR3 is TGTGCCAGCAGGACAGGGTCTGGAAACACCATATATTTT.

The chain employs TRBV28 and TRBJ2-5, with a weak D call TRBD2 (6 bases). The closer fit of TRBJ2-7 to the DNA end suggests the J call may be wrong. The germline V gene encodes CDR1 MDHEN and CDR2 SYDVKM. The CDR3 loop spans 14 amino acids. CDR3 sequence: CASTGEDRSYEQYF. In nucleotides, the CDR3 is TGTGCCAGCACTGGGGAGGATCGGTCCTACGAGCAGTACTTC.

The rearrangement links TRBV19 to TRBJ2-3; a possible D gene is TRBD1 (8 bases). V was trimmed by 0 bases and J by 4 bases, leaving 17 bases between them. This CDR3 region has 17 residues. The germline V gene encodes CDR1 LNHDA and CDR2 SQIVND (reference sequence). CDR3 sequence (DNA): TGTGCCAGTAGTATAGATCCTAACAGGGGGAGGGCAGATACGCAGTATTTT. Translation: CASSIDPNRGRADTQYF.

The rearrangement links TRBV7-6 to TRBJ2-2, with 7 bases that match TRBD2. Trimming removed 1 base from V and 4 bases from J; junction bases left unmatched: 6. The germline CDR1 and CDR2 sequences are SGHVS and FNYEAQ. This CDR3 has 16 residues. CDR3: CASSLGWRGSTGELFF. In nucleotides, the CDR3 is TGTGCCAGCAGCTTAGGTTGGCGGGGGAGCACCGGGGAGCTGTTTTTT.

The chain carries TRBV7-2 and TRBJ2-7; 14 bases align to TRBD2. The V segment lost 5 bases and the J segment 2 bases; nucleotides outside the gene matches: 5. CDR3 length: 16 residues. Looked up from germline, CDR1 is SGHTA and CDR2 is FQGNSA. The CDR3 spells CASSVGTSGSPYEQYF. The CDR3 nucleotides are TGTGCCAGCAGCGTCGGGACTAGCGGGAGCCCCTACGAGCAGTACTTC.

The V gene is TRBV5-1, the J gene TRBJ2-1, with 9 bases aligning to TRBD1. The trim removed 3 bases at V and 7 bases at J, leaving 8 bases unmatched. Germline assignment: CDR1 SGHRS and CDR2 YFSETQ. CDR3 length: 15 residues. CDR3 region: CASSSPGQGKNEQFF. Here the CDR3 DNA reads TGCGCCAGCAGCTCCCCGGGACAGGGCAAAAATGAGCAGTTCTTC. Supplemented by reference TRBV5-1 and TRBJ2-1, the full variable domain reads KAGVTQTPRYLIKTRGQQVTLSCSPISGHRSVSWYQQTPGQGLQFLFEYFSETQRNKGNFPGRFSGRQFSNSRSEMNVSTLELGDSALYLCASSSPGQGKNEQFFGPGTRLTVL.

The V and J genes are TRBV6-5 and TRBJ2-1, with D maybe TRBD2 (5 bases). V lost 0 bases, J lost 5 bases, and 11 bases lay in between. The germline V gene has CDR1 MNHEY and CDR2 SVGAGI. This CDR3 spans 15 amino acids. CDR3 sequence: CASSYSSSADNEQFF. In DNA form, the CDR3 reads TGTGCCAGCAGTTACTCTAGTAGCGCTGACAATGAGCAGTTCTTC.

The rearrangement uses TRBV6-5 and TRBJ2-1; TRBD2 matches 8 bases. The CDR3 is made up of 14 amino acids. From germline, CDR1 is MNHEY and CDR2 SVGAGI. V shed 5 bases and J 8 bases; nucleotides not matched to a gene: 8. This chain's CDR3 is CASSKGLAWDEQFF. Written as DNA, the CDR3 is TGTGCCAGCAGTAAAGGACTAGCTTGGGATGAGCAGTTCTTC.

The J gene is TRBJ2-1, the V gene TRBV29-1, with D possibly matching TRBD1 (6 bases). The V and J ends lost 6 bases and 9 bases respectively, with 18 bases between them. Germline V gene data show CDR1 as SQVTM and CDR2 as ANQGSEA. This CDR3 is built from 13 residues. The DNA of the CDR3 is TGCAGCGTGAGACAGGCTCCGGCGGGTGAGCAGTTCTTC. Its translation: CSVRQAPAGEQFF.

The chain carries TRBV6-1 and TRBJ2-5; TRBD2 agrees at 11 bases. The DNA end is a closer match to TRBJ2-7, so the J assignment may be wrong. Per the germline V gene, CDR1 is MNHNS and CDR2 is SASEGT. The CDR3 sequence is 16 residues long. CDR3 DNA sequence: TGTGCCAGCAGTGAAAGCGGGACTAGCGGATCATACGAGCAGTACTTC. This encodes CASSESGTSGSYEQYF.

This clone was seen a single time. V usage is TRBV9 and J usage is TRBJ1-1, with D unclear. Germline loops: CDR1 SGDLS, CDR2 YYNGEE. The length of the CDR3 is 13 residues. Trimming pared 4 bases from V and 0 bases from J, leaving 7 bases between. The CDR3: CASSTQLNTEAFF. CDR3 in DNA: TGTGCCAGCAGCACACAGCTGAACACTGAAGCTTTCTTT.

V usage is TRBV28 and J usage is TRBJ1-2; no clear D gene. The CDR3 totals 12 residues. The V end was cut by 7 bases, the J end by 3 bases, with 9 bases between. Germline V lookup: CDR1 MDHEN, CDR2 SYDVKM. The CDR3 DNA reads TGTGCCAGCACCTTTCCTGACTATGGCTACACCTTC. Amino acid sequence: CASTFPDYGYTF.